The 20 T cell receptor beta chains listed next were all sequenced from one sample in a study of blood T cell repertoires in COVID-19. Using immunoSEQ multiplex PCR, the repertoire was profiled, and TCRdb retains in-frame clones only, with some absent. The sample has some 73,000 clones; roughly 85% are singletons. The specimen was peripheral blood. Receptors were obtained from a man in his forties or fifties with COVID-19, enrolled during active disease.

The J gene is TRBJ2-3, the V gene TRBV2; D possibly corresponds to TRBD2 (6 bases). The germline V and J ends were trimmed by 8 bases and 3 bases, with 15 bases remaining between them. CDR3 length equals 14 residues. The germline V gene encodes CDR1 SNHLY and CDR2 FYNNEI. CDR3 sequence reads: CASQDREFTDTQYF. The CDR3 nucleotides read TGTGCCAGCCAGGACCGGGAGTTTACAGATACGCAGTATTTT.

The CDR3 region has the DNA TGTGCCAGCAGTTACAGGGGAACTGAAGCTTTCTTT. Translated: CASSYRGTEAFF. The chain couples TRBV28 to TRBJ1-1; 7 bases map to TRBD1. CDR1 and CDR2 from the germline V gene are MDHEN and SYDVKM. The CDR3 loop spans 12 amino acids. The junction had 1 base not matched to a gene; V was cut back by 4 bases and J by 5 bases.

The chain combines TRBV5-5 with TRBJ1-3; D is possibly TRBD1 (5 bases). The V gene's germline CDR1 is SGHKS and CDR2 YYEKEE (reference sequence). The CDR3 loop spans 14 amino acids. V dropped 0 bases and J dropped 5 bases, with 9 bases sitting between them. DNA for the CDR3: TGTGCCAGCAGCTTGGCAGGGAATCGAAACACCATATATTTT. This sequence encodes CASSLAGNRNTIYF.

As regards this clone: This sample includes further DNA sequences coding for the same CDR3. Written as DNA, the CDR3 is TGTGCCAGCAGTCAGGGGGATTCACCCCTCCACTTT. Its protein product is CASSQGDSPLHF. V and J are TRBV12-3 or TRBV12-4 and TRBJ1-6, with 7 bases identical to TRBD1. The CDR3 extends over 12 amino acids. V gave up 5 bases and J gave up 8 bases; unmatched junction bases: 0.

Only a few counts were recorded for this clone. This chain connects TRBV5-1 to TRBJ2-3; possibly TRBD1 for D (5 bases). The CDR3 totals 16 residues. With 2 bases removed from V and 2 bases from J, the gap between germline ends came to 15 bases. Germline V CDR1 and CDR2: SGHRS, YFSETQ. The CDR3 sequence: CASSLGVGAATDTQYF. CDR3 nucleotides: TGCGCCAGCAGCTTAGGGGTAGGAGCTGCCACAGATACGCAGTATTTT.

The V call is TRBV28, the J call TRBJ2-1, with TRBD2 matching over 13 bases. Germline V gene lookup returns CDR1 MDHEN and CDR2 SYDVKM. With 5 bases clipped from V and 12 bases from J, the junction kept 7 bases outside the gene matches. This CDR3 contains 14 residues. The CDR3 DNA is TGTGCCAGCAGTGGACTAGCGGGAGTAAGAGGGCAGTTCTTC. It specifies CASSGLAGVRGQFF.

CDR3 loop: CASSPYNWEQYF. The DNA for the CDR3 is TGTGCCAGCAGTCCCTATAACTGGGAGCAGTACTTC. The chain joins TRBV28 to TRBJ2-7; D uncertain. The CDR3 loop spans 12 amino acids. Trimming pared 5 bases from V and 7 bases from J, leaving 12 bases between. Germline CDR1 is MDHEN and CDR2 is SYDVKM.

CDR3 coding DNA: TGTGCCAGCAGCCCAGCCGACAGGGCCGTGAACACTGAAGCTTTCTTT. It translates to CASSPADRAVNTEAFF. The chain couples TRBV28 to TRBJ1-1; 7 bases are a match to TRBD1. CDR3 length: 16 amino acids. Germline CDR1 is MDHEN and CDR2 is SYDVKM. With 6 bases clipped from V and 0 bases from J, the junction kept 10 bases outside the gene matches. Based on the CDR3 plus reference TRBV28 and TRBJ1-1, the full variable domain is DVKVTQSSRYLVKRTGEKVFLECVQDMDHENMFWYRQDPGLGLRLIYFSYDVKMKEKGDIPEGYSVSREKKERFSLILESASTNQTSMYLCASSPADRAVNTEAFFGQGTRLTVV.

The V and J genes are TRBV30 and TRBJ2-1; a possible D gene is TRBD1 (6 bases). In germline, CDR1 is GTSNPN, CDR2 SVGIG (reference sequence). Trimming took off 2 bases at V and 5 bases at J, with 7 bases between the two ends. The CDR3 totals 12 residues. For the CDR3, the DNA is TGTGCCTGGAGTCACAGGGACAATGAGCAGTTCTTC. Amino acid sequence: CAWSHRDNEQFF.

This sequence joins TRBV5-4 and TRBJ2-1; 9 nucleotides match TRBD2. CDR3 length: 14 amino acids. Germline V gives CDR1 SGHNT, CDR2 YYREEE (reference sequence). The junction had 3 bases not matched to a gene; V was cut back by 4 bases and J by 4 bases. The CDR3 DNA is TGTGCCAGCAGCCAGAGCGGGAGGTACAATGAGCAGTTCTTC. The encoded protein is CASSQSGRYNEQFF. Variable domain in full (rest from reference TRBV5-4 and TRBJ2-1): ETGVTQSPTHLIKTRGQQVTLRCSSQSGHNTVSWYQQALGQGPQFIFQYYREEENGRGNFPPRFSGLQFPNYSSELNVNALELDDSALYLCASSQSGRYNEQFFGPGTRLTVL.

About this clone itself: The same CDR3 also results from other DNA sequences found in this sample. The V gene is TRBV6-6, the J gene TRBJ1-2, with 7 bases aligning to TRBD1. CDR3 length: 13 residues. Germline CDR1 MNHNY, CDR2 SVGAGI (reference sequence). Losses at the gene ends were 2 bases for V and 6 bases for J; bases not matched to a gene: 3. CDR3 bases: TGTGCCAGCAGTTACGGGCAGGGGGATGGCTACACCTTC. As protein: CASSYGQGDGYTF.

The chain links TRBV2 to TRBJ1-1; the D gene is possibly TRBD1 (6 bases). The length of the CDR3 is 13 residues. In germline, CDR1 is SNHLY, CDR2 FYNNEI. With 5 bases removed from V and 1 base from J, the gap between germline ends came to 8 bases. The CDR3, as DNA: TGTGCCAGCAGTACAGGGAGGAACACTGAAGCTTTCTTT. This translates into CASSTGRNTEAFF.

This clone has more than one count but fewer than ten. The chain has TRBV12-3 or TRBV12-4 and TRBJ1-2; D is ambiguous. The CDR3 runs to 11 residues. The V end was cut by 5 bases, the J end by 7 bases, with 8 bases between. This chain's CDR3 is CASSAAGGYTF. The CDR3 DNA sequence: TGTGCCAGCAGTGCGGCCGGTGGCTACACCTTC.

The J gene is TRBJ2-3, the V gene TRBV7-9, with TRBD2 matching over 9 bases. In germline, CDR1 is SEHNR, CDR2 FQNEAQ (reference sequence). J was trimmed by 13 bases and V by 5 bases; bases with no gene match: 13. The length of the CDR3 is 14 residues. CDR3 bases: TGTGCCAGCAGCCCCGGGACTAGCAGCCGTCGGAAGTATTTT. Its translation is CASSPGTSSRRKYF.

The genes are TRBV5-8 and TRBJ1-5; D perhaps matches TRBD1 (5 bases). The CDR3 contains 12 residues. V gave up 3 bases and J gave up 8 bases, with 9 bases separating them. Per germline, CDR1 SGHTS and CDR2 YDEGEE. CDR3 nucleotide sequence: TGTGCCAGCAGCTCCAAGGGGAAGCCCCAGCATTTT. It specifies CASSSKGKPQHF.

The gene calls are TRBV29-1 and TRBJ1-2; D is undetermined. This CDR3 comprises 13 residues. Trimming shortened V by 6 bases and J by 2 bases, and 13 bases separated the two germline ends. The germline CDR1 and CDR2 sequences are SQVTM and ANQGSEA. The DNA of the CDR3 is TGCAGCGTATCCGCACAGAAAAACTATGGCTACACCTTC. It codes for CSVSAQKNYGYTF.

CDR3 protein: CASSGSWGGSPLHF. The CDR3 region has the DNA TGTGCCAGCAGTGGCTCGTGGGGAGGTTCACCCCTCCACTTT. The chain recombines TRBV25-1 with TRBJ1-6; D unclear. V lost 4 bases and J lost 9, with 13 bases in between. In germline, CDR1 is MGHDK, CDR2 SYGVNS. This CDR3 is 14 amino acids long.

This rearrangement joins TRBV10-3 to TRBJ1-3; TRBD1 might be the D (6 bases). CDR3 size: 14 residues. Trimming pared 7 bases from V and 0 bases from J, leaving 10 bases between. Per the germline V gene, CDR1 is ENHRY and CDR2 is SYGVKD. CDR3 nucleotide sequence: TGTGCCATCAAGGGACACCACTCTGGAAACACCATATATTTT. The encoded protein is CAIKGHHSGNTIYF.

This clone was counted only a few times. This chain uses TRBV7-2 with TRBJ2-1; the match to TRBD2 covers 12 bases. This CDR3 comprises 15 residues. Germline CDR1 reads SGHTA; CDR2 reads FQGNSA. Unmatched junction bases numbered 8, after V lost 5 bases and J lost 9 bases. The CDR3 loop is CASSPTSGRSGEQFF. Here the CDR3 DNA reads TGTGCCAGCAGCCCGACTAGCGGGAGAAGCGGTGAGCAGTTCTTC.

The CDR3 region is CATASGLLGETQYF. CDR3 DNA: TGTGCCACCGCTTCGGGACTCCTGGGGGAGACCCAGTACTTC. This chain connects TRBV24-1 to TRBJ2-5; a weak D match, TRBD2 (6 bases). There are 14 residues in the CDR3. Germline CDR1 is KGHDR and CDR2 is SFDVKD. Trimming pared 9 bases from V and 5 bases from J, leaving 18 bases between.